A selection of T cell receptor beta chains follows, all from one sample in a study of T cell changes during pregnancy in multiple sclerosis. Assay: immunoSEQ multiplex PCR; the TCRdb copy retains only in-frame clones and omits some. The sample has nearly 50,000 clones, approximately 95% seen once. Source: CD4+ T cells from peripheral blood mononuclear cells, taken in the first trimester of pregnancy. The receptors originated from a female donor with multiple sclerosis, enrolled in a pregnancy study. CDR3s include the opening cysteine and the closing phenylalanine or tryptophan. D genes are given only for firm matches. Size is omitted from some rows. Given values are once, few, many or a class for expanded clones.

CDR3 protein,CDR3 DNA,V gene,D gene,clone size,J gene
CASRPTSGDGEQYF,TGTGCCAGCAGGCCCACTAGCGGGGACGGCGAGCAGTACTTC,TRBV6-4,TRBD2,NA,TRBJ2-7
CASSKGQVDQPQHF,TGTGCCAGCAGCAAAGGGCAGGTGGATCAGCCCCAGCATTTT,TRBV21-1,NA,NA,TRBJ1-5
CASSRTGDAKNIQYF,TGTGCCAGTAGTAGGACGGGGGACGCCAAAAACATTCAGTACTTC,TRBV19,NA,NA,TRBJ2-4
CASRWDKGEKLFF,TGTGCCAGCAGGTGGGACAAGGGAGAAAAACTGTTTTTT,TRBV2,NA,NA,TRBJ1-4
CASSESGTESYNEQFF,TGCGCCAGCAGCGAGTCCGGGACAGAGTCCTACAATGAGCAGTTCTTC,TRBV5-1,TRBD1,NA,TRBJ2-1
CASRQSSGNTEAFF,TGTGCCAGCAGACAATCGTCGGGTAACACTGAAGCTTTCTTT,TRBV5-4,NA,once,TRBJ1-1
CAISEAGDLDTQYF,TGTGCCATCAGTGAAGCCGGGGATCTAGATACGCAGTATTTT,TRBV10-3,NA,NA,TRBJ2-3
CASSAPGETYEQYF,TGTGCCAGTAGCGCTCCGGGGGAGACCTACGAGCAGTACTTC,TRBV19,NA,NA,TRBJ2-7
CASSLAPRGANSPLHF,TGCGCCAGCAGCTTGGCCCCCCGGGGGGCGAATTCACCCCTCCACTTT,TRBV5-1,NA,medium-sized,TRBJ1-6
CASSGGPGHNSPLHF,TGTGCCAGCAGCGGGGGGCCAGGGCATAATTCACCCCTCCACTTT,TRBV9,NA,NA,TRBJ1-6
CASSLASWEKLFF,TGTGCCAGCAGCTTAGCAAGCTGGGAGAAACTGTTTTTT,TRBV5-5,NA,NA,TRBJ1-4
CASSMGTTVGQPQHF,TGTGCCAGTAGTATGGGGACAACGGTAGGTCAGCCCCAGCATTTT,TRBV19,NA,NA,TRBJ1-5
CSAARGDTQYF,TGCAGTGCAGCACGGGGGGATACGCAGTATTTT,TRBV20-1,NA,NA,TRBJ2-3
CASSLDGYTEAFF,TGCGCCAGCAGCTTGGACGGGTACACTGAAGCTTTCTTT,TRBV5-1,NA,NA,TRBJ1-1
CASSDRTGIGYTF,TGTGCCAGCAGCGACCGGACAGGGATCGGCTACACCTTC,TRBV9,TRBD1,NA,TRBJ1-2
CASSEGRDQPQHF,TGTGCCAGCAGTGAGGGGAGGGATCAGCCCCAGCATTTT,TRBV2,NA,NA,TRBJ1-5
CASSLAGGAGNTIYF,TGTGCCAGCAGCTTGGCCGGAGGGGCAGGAAACACCATATATTTT,TRBV5-5,NA,NA,TRBJ1-3
CASIGGHKEKLFF,TGTGCCAGCATAGGGGGACATAAGGAAAAACTGTTTTTT,TRBV2,NA,NA,TRBJ1-4
CAVKRQGIEETQYF,TGTGCCGTTAAAAGACAGGGGATCGAGGAGACCCAGTACTTC,TRBV5-4,TRBD1,NA,TRBJ2-5
CAISRGGISTDTQYF,TGTGCCATATCAAGGGGGGGGATTAGCACAGATACGCAGTATTTT,TRBV6-6,NA,NA,TRBJ2-3
CASSLSQGSYNEQFF,TGTGCCAGCAGTTTATCCCAGGGCTCCTACAATGAGCAGTTCTTC,TRBV27,NA,NA,TRBJ2-1
CASTMPGGYEQYF,TGTGCCAGCACCATGCCCGGGGGCTACGAGCAGTACTTC,TRBV6-5,NA,NA,TRBJ2-7
CASSPRSNTEAFF,TGTGCCAGCAGCCCCCGCAGTAACACTGAAGCTTTCTTT,TRBV11-2,NA,NA,TRBJ1-1
CASSRPGQLSYEQYF,TGCGCCAGCAGCCGACCGGGACAGTTGTCTTACGAGCAGTACTTC,TRBV4-1,TRBD1,NA,TRBJ2-7
CASSALSSAGEQYF,TGTGCCAGCAGCGCCCTGTCGAGCGCGGGGGAGCAGTACTTC,TRBV9,NA,NA,TRBJ2-7
CSVDRDRDTEAFF,TGCAGCGTTGATCGGGACAGGGACACTGAAGCTTTCTTT,TRBV29-1,TRBD1,once,TRBJ1-1
CAWRGAGNNQPQHF,TGTGCCTGGAGAGGGGCAGGGAATAATCAGCCCCAGCATTTT,TRBV30,NA,NA,TRBJ1-5
CASSFGGFEAFF,TGTGCCAGCAGCTTCGGGGGATTTGAAGCTTTCTTT,TRBV7-3,NA,NA,TRBJ1-1
CATSRLASSGNTIYF,TGTGCCACCAGCAGATTGGCCTCCTCTGGAAACACCATATATTTT,TRBV15,NA,NA,TRBJ1-3
CASSRPDRANYGYTF,TGCGCCAGCAGCCGCCCGGACAGGGCTAACTATGGCTACACCTTC,TRBV4-1,TRBD1,NA,TRBJ1-2
CASSLFGNEQYF,TGTGCCAGCAGCTTATTTGGCAACGAGCAGTACTTC,TRBV7-8,NA,NA,TRBJ2-7